These T cell receptor beta chains were read from a single sample in a study of OX40 agonist ivuxolimab in advanced cancers. Profiled with immunoSEQ multiplex PCR; TCRdb holds only in-frame clones, not every one. This table has tens of thousands of clones, more than 70% appearing once. This material consisted of CD4+ or CD8+ T cells sorted from blood, taken in a trial of the OX40 agonist ivuxolimab. Receptor source: an adult with an advanced solid tumor such as melanoma, head and neck, liver or kidney cancer. CDR3s include the opening cysteine and the closing phenylalanine or tryptophan. D genes are given only for firm matches. For some rows the clone size is stated as once, few or many, or as a class when expanded; others skip it.

j_call v_call clone_size d_call cdr3_aa cdr3_nt
TRBJ2-5 TRBV5-8 - TRBD1 CASSLVFGTGQETQYF TGTGCCAGCAGCTTGGTCTTTGGGACAGGGCAAGAGACCCAGTACTTC
TRBJ1-2 TRBV10-3 once - CAISGGVHGYTF TGTGCCATCAGTGGAGGCGTTCATGGCTACACCTTC
TRBJ2-2 TRBV5-4 - TRBD2 CASSKGTSGRTGELFF TGTGCCAGCAGCAAAGGGACTAGCGGGAGAACCGGGGAGCTGTTTTTT
TRBJ2-7 TRBV28 - - CASSLLDHEQYF TGTGCCAGCAGTTTATTGGACCACGAGCAGTACTTC
TRBJ1-3 TRBV2 - - CASSPEAGNTIYF TGTGCCAGCAGTCCAGAAGCTGGAAACACCATATATTTT
TRBJ1-1 TRBV30 - - CAWSVRGGRNTEAFF TGTGCCTGGAGTGTACGCGGGGGGCGGAACACTGAAGCTTTCTTT
TRBJ2-7 TRBV10-2 once TRBD1 CATRTGVSYEQYF TGCGCTACCCGGACAGGGGTTTCCTACGAGCAGTACTTC
TRBJ2-7 TRBV28 - - CASEFSGQGTLYEQYF TGTGCCAGCGAGTTTAGTGGACAAGGGACACTATACGAGCAGTACTTC
TRBJ1-2 TRBV28 - - CASRAALANYGYTF TGTGCCAGCAGGGCGGCTCTCGCTAACTATGGCTACACCTTC
TRBJ1-1 TRBV6-1 few - CASSLEENTEAFF TGTGCCAGCAGTCTAGAGGAGAACACTGAAGCTTTCTTT
TRBJ1-1 TRBV30 - - CAWTAQVLTEAFF TGTGCCTGGACTGCACAGGTTCTGACTGAAGCTTTCTTT
TRBJ1-5 TRBV28 - TRBD1 CASSSRDSLNQPQHF TGTGCCAGCAGTTCGCGGGACAGCCTCAATCAGCCCCAGCATTTT
TRBJ2-1 TRBV4-1 - - CASSQPQGDNEQFF TGCGCCAGCAGCCAACCACAAGGGGACAATGAGCAGTTCTTC
TRBJ2-5 TRBV6-1 - TRBD1 CASSGQGVETQYF TGTGCCAGCAGTGGACAGGGGGTGGAGACCCAGTACTTC
TRBJ2-3 TRBV2 - TRBD1 CASIQGAPTDTQYF TGTGCCAGCATCCAGGGGGCGCCCACAGATACGCAGTATTTT
TRBJ2-6 TRBV2 - - CASSVRGGPSGANVLTF TGTGCCAGCAGTGTTAGGGGGGGTCCCTCTGGGGCCAACGTCCTGACTTTC
TRBJ2-2 TRBV5-1 - - CASSLVRGNTGELFF TGCGCCAGCAGCTTGGTACGGGGGAACACCGGGGAGCTGTTTTTT